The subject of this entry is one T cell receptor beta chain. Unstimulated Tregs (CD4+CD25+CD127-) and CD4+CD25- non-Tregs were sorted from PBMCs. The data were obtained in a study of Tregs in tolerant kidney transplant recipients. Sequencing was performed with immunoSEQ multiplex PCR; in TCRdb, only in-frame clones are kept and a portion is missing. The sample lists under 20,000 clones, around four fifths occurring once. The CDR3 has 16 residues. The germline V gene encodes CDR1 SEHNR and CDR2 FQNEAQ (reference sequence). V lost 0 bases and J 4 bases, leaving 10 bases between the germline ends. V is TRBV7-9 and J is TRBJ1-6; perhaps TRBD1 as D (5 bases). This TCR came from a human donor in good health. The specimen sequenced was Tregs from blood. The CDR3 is CASSLALGQYNSPLHF. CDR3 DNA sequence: TGTGCCAGCAGCTTAGCGTTGGGGCAGTATAATTCACCCCTCCACTTT.